This TCR beta chain is drawn from a study of blood T cell repertoires in COVID-19 (dated by TCRdb to 2019 to 2021). Study-level background: Collaborator samples came from the United States, Italy and Spain and covered acute and convalescent phases of COVID-19. The prospective study material was composed of cDNA or gDNA derived from T cells, B-cell-depleted T cells, or PBMCs. Deeply sampled blood TCRbeta repertoires from subjects exposed to, actively infected with, or recovered from COVID-19 were included in the dataset. A freely available public database, intended as a resource for researchers studying the immune response to SARS-CoV-2, is where the repertoires were released. Samples were obtained from the ongoing ImmuneRACE study (first 160 participants) and from some 1,200 subjects provided by 6 global collaborators. The sample metadata nearly always contained a de-identified subject ID, COVID-19 status, age in years and sex. HLA class I and class II types, where available, came from metadata supplied by the sample provider rather than from assay-based typing.

Comments on this clone: The specificity of this receptor is unknown. The input lacks base qualities; no much larger clone sits a single base away.

TCRbeta CDR3 regions were amplified from genomic DNA by means of the immunoSEQ Assay, a bias-controlled multiplex PCR. In the authors' own workflow: Within the assay, amplification of reference gene primers was used to estimate how many nucleated cells each sample contained. To quantify the absolute abundance of each unique TCRbeta CDR3 rearrangement, sequence reads were collapsed and filtered. For each sample, productive Simpson clonality was calculated as the square root of Simpson's diversity index across productive rearrangements. The table comes from immuneACCESS by way of TCRdb, which keeps in-frame sequences with V and J called. Part of the clones is missing from these tables; in studies checked, under half for an unresolved V gene and the rest for unknown reasons. V and J calls and clone size are given by that table; D and trimming were obtained from the DNA. The sample table holds about 200,000 clones, of which about 88% were seen once. The ten largest clonotypes hold roughly a sixth of the sample.

On the study overall, not on this receptor specifically: How much clinical and demographic metadata was included differed by source and by participant, and the metadata was provided uncurated.

The germline ends are 16 bases apart after V is trimmed by 5 bases and J by 2 bases. CDR1 and CDR2, looked up from the germline V gene, are MDHEN and SYDVKM. The CDR3 runs 15 residues from the cysteine to the phenylalanine. Only the CDR3 DNA is retained, 45 bases long and in frame from the first base. At one collaborating source in Seattle, patients were enrolled during active infection and were followed longitudinally through the course of disease. Collaborating institutions collected whole blood in K2EDTA tubes following their own protocols. For TCRbeta analysis, collaborators shipped samples as frozen whole blood, isolated PBMCs, or DNA extracted from either of those sample types.

The receptor's source is a man aged 50 to 60 with COVID-19, enrolled during active disease. What was sequenced was peripheral blood. The sequence joins TRBV28 to TRBJ2-7; the D gene is possibly TRBD1, with 5 bases matching. The CDR3 region: CASSAPQGLAYEQYF. The DNA reads as follows: TGTGCCAGCAGTGCCCCCCAGGGATTGGCCTACGAGCAGTACTTC.